This record looks at one T cell receptor beta chain sequence and its context. Clones were sequenced by immunoSEQ multiplex PCR, and TCRdb holds only the in-frame ones, with some missing. The sample has about 130,000 clones, less than 95% seen once. The data were obtained in a study of T cell responses to AZD1222 COVID-19 vaccine. CDR1 is MNHEY, CDR2 SVGAGI, per germline. The CDR3 sequence is 14 residues long. Trimming pared 1 base from V and 3 bases from J, leaving 8 bases between. The rearrangement links TRBV6-5 to TRBJ2-3, with D tentatively TRBD1 or TRBD2 (5 bases each). The material sequenced was peripheral blood, taken on day 0 of MenACWY control vaccination. The origin of this receptor is an adult in good health. The CDR3 bases are TGTGCCAGCAGTTACTATGGGGGAACAGATACGCAGTATTTT. As protein: CASSYYGGTDTQYF.